This TCR beta chain was retrieved from a study of blood T cells in healthy people across ages. Study results and limitations: With donor CMV status unknown, expanded clonotype changes were possibly confounded. While age rose, TCR beta diversity per million T cells dropped in a roughly linear way.

A sample-barcoded 5' primer and a J-beta primer mix were used in a second PCR of about 6 to 11 cycles. A 12-random-nucleotide template-switch adaptor tagged each cDNA molecule. TCRdb analysed the 5' RACE reads with MiXCR anew, one entry per CDR3 protein. In the table there are around 900,000 distinct CDR3 sequences, about 28% of which are singletons. At least ten counts were recorded for this clonotype. Its antigen is not identified. They isolated at least 7 million PBMCs from each sample. This receptor was identified in a woman older than 75 in good health. Sequencing used blood.

The DNA for the CDR3 is TGTGCCAGCAACCCGGGGGGACCAGAGACCCAGTACTTC. Amino acids: CASNPGGPETQYF. The chain has TRBV6-2 or TRBV6-3 and TRBJ2-5; TRBD2 matches at 7 bases. V lost 7 bases to trimming and J lost 4 bases; unmatched junction nucleotides: 6. Looked up from germline, CDR1 is MNHEY and CDR2 is SVGEGT. The CDR3 runs to 13 residues.